This T cell receptor beta chain was observed in a study of T cells in Graves' hyperthyroidism and ophthalmopathy. Trimming removed 2 bases at V and 0 bases at J, with 6 bases between. This CDR3 spans 13 amino acids. Germline loops: CDR1 SGHRS, CDR2 YFSETQ. The TCR beta CDR3 regions underwent amplification using RNA transcripts as the source. TCR CDR3 underwent first-round RT-PCR with the HTBI primer set. TCRdb analysed the multiplex PCR reads with MiXCR anew, one entry per CDR3 protein. The profile covers about 360,000 distinct CDR3 sequences, with 20% to 25% appearing a single time and roughly 70% taken by the ten largest.

The rearrangement links TRBV5-1 to TRBJ2-7; the D is unclear. Sequencing was carried out using blood. The clonotype originates from a middle-aged man with Graves' hyperthyroidism. CDR3 loop: CASSFSLSYEQYF. The CDR3 DNA sequence: TGCGCCAGCAGCTTTTCTCTCTCCTACGAGCAGTACTTC.